Shown below are 3 T cell receptor beta chains from a single sample sequenced in a study of vaccination effects on CD4 cells after COVID-19. The ViraFEST assay expanded antigen-specific CD4+ T cells with viral peptide pools before sequencing. Culturing for roughly 9 days preceded CD4+ T cell isolation. It was two doses of either the BNT162b2 or mRNA-1273 vaccine that participants received. What these receptors recognize is not known. Profiled with immunoSEQ multiplex PCR; TCRdb holds only in-frame clones, not every one. The sample yields tens of thousands of clones, 73% seen once. Here the sequenced sample was CD4+ T cells from PBMCs cultured with HCoV-229E spike peptides, taken after COVID-19 vaccination. The receptors come from a human donor who received a COVID-19 vaccine.

The rearrangement joins TRBV6-6 to TRBJ1-2; 8 bases match TRBD1. The J segment lost 3 bases and the V segment lost 7 bases, leaving 4 bases of the junction unmatched. Germline lookup yields CDR1 MNHNY and CDR2 SVGAGI (reference sequence). The CDR3 contains 13 residues. As DNA, the CDR3 is TGTGCCAGCAAGATGGACAGGGACTATGGCTACACCTTC. Translation gives CASKMDRDYGYTF.

This clone appeared a few times. This sequence joins TRBV5-1 and TRBJ1-4; D is unclear. Trimming removed 5 bases from V and 0 bases from J, with 8 bases in between. CDR3 length: 14 amino acids. Germline V gene lookup returns CDR1 SGHRS and CDR2 YFSETQ. CDR3 DNA sequence: TGCGCCAGCAGGTCAGCAGCAACTAATGAAAAACTGTTTTTT. Translated: CASRSAATNEKLFF.

The gene calls are TRBV29-1 and TRBJ2-4; 7 bases match TRBD1. Looked up from germline, CDR1 is SQVTM and CDR2 is ANQGSEA. V gave up 5 bases and J gave up 9 bases; unmatched junction bases: 13. The CDR3 extends over 14 amino acids. CDR3 coding DNA: TGCAGCGTTTACCCCCGGGACAGCGATTCCATTCAGTACTTC. Its protein product is CSVYPRDSDSIQYF. The full variable domain, completed using reference TRBV29-1 and TRBJ2-4, is SAVISQKPSRDICQRGTSLTIQCQVDSQVTMMFWYRQQPGQSLTLIATANQGSEATYESGFVIDKFPISRPNLTFSTLTVSNMSPEDSSIYLCSVYPRDSDSIQYFGAGTRLSVL.